Each of the 20 T cell receptor beta chains below was sequenced from the same sample in a study of CD4+ T cells in melanoma. Measured with immunoSEQ multiplex PCR; TCRdb has only the in-frame clones, and not every one. Seen here are around 100,000 clones, 92% observed once, and the top ten hold roughly 3.1%. Sequencing was performed on peripheral blood. These receptors were obtained from a human donor with melanoma.

The chain joins TRBV19 to TRBJ2-1, with 11 bases matching TRBD1. The length of the CDR3 is 15 residues. Germline CDR1 reads LNHDA; CDR2 reads SQIVND (reference sequence). V trimming: 3 bases; J trimming: 8 bases; junction bases outside the gene matches: 6. CDR3 DNA: TGTGCCAGTAGTATTTTGGGACAGGGGGACGATGAGCAGTTCTTC. Its translation: CASSILGQGDDEQFF.

The rearrangement joins TRBV29-1 to TRBJ1-1; the D is unclear. V lost 0 bases and J lost 1, with 9 bases in between. This CDR3 is built from 14 residues. The germline V gene encodes CDR1 SQVTM and CDR2 ANQGSEA. The DNA of the CDR3 is TGCAGCGTTGAAGATTGGGGAGAGAACACTGAAGCTTTCTTT. Its translation: CSVEDWGENTEAFF.

V gene TRBV5-6 combines with J gene TRBJ2-3, with D perhaps TRBD1 (5 bases). This CDR3 spans 16 amino acids. Germline CDR1 reads SGHDT; CDR2 reads YYEEEE. V was cut by 1 base and J by 2 bases, with 14 bases left in between. The CDR3 nucleotides read TGTGCCAGCAGCTTGATTAGGGGTAGAGCCACAGATACGCAGTATTTT. It encodes CASSLIRGRATDTQYF.

This chain connects TRBV9 to TRBJ1-6; D is ambiguous. The V gene lost 0 bases and the J gene lost 7 bases, with 14 bases spanning the gap. There are 16 residues in the CDR3. Germline loops: CDR1 SGDLS, CDR2 YYNGEE. The CDR3 is CASSVGSGPQNSPLHF. The CDR3 region has the DNA TGTGCCAGCAGCGTAGGGTCCGGCCCCCAGAATTCACCCCTCCACTTT.

This chain uses TRBV13 with TRBJ2-7; 11 bases agree with TRBD2. Trimming removed 7 bases from V and 2 bases from J; junction bases left unmatched: 7. Germline lookup yields CDR1 PRHDT and CDR2 FYEKMQ (reference sequence). This CDR3 comprises 15 residues. The CDR3 coding sequence is TGTGCCAGCACACCGGGGACTAGCGGCGCCTACGAGCAGTACTTC. This translates into CASTPGTSGAYEQYF. The full variable domain, in which reference TRBV13 and TRBJ2-7 provide the parts outside the CDR3, is AAGVIQSPRHLIKEKRETATLKCYPIPRHDTVYWYQQGPGQDPQFLISFYEKMQSDKGSIPDRFSAQQFSDYHSELNMSSLELGDSALYFCASTPGTSGAYEQYFGPGTRLTVT.

This chain links TRBV6-5 with TRBJ2-7; 12 positions agree with TRBD2. J lost 2 bases, V lost 5 bases, and 4 bases had no gene match. Germline CDR1 MNHEY, CDR2 SVGAGI. The CDR3 extends over 15 amino acids. The CDR3 here is CASSRLAGVPYEQYF. The DNA for the CDR3 is TGTGCCAGCAGTCGACTAGCGGGAGTCCCCTACGAGCAGTACTTC.

The V gene is TRBV7-2, the J gene TRBJ2-7, with D maybe TRBD1 (5 bases). The germline V gene has CDR1 SGHTA and CDR2 FQGNSA. The V end was cut by 5 bases, the J end by 3 bases, with 11 bases between. The CDR3 is 13 residues long. The CDR3 coding sequence is TGTGCCAGCAGCCCCAGGGCCGGCTACGAGCAGTACTTC. This translates into CASSPRAGYEQYF.

The J gene is TRBJ1-5, the V gene TRBV6-1; D is ambiguous. The V end was cut by 2 bases, the J end by 5 bases, with 7 bases between. Germline CDR1 is MNHNS and CDR2 is SASEGT. There are 13 residues in the CDR3. CDR3 sequence reads: CASSESVYQPQHF. The CDR3 nucleotides read TGTGCCAGCAGTGAATCGGTCTATCAGCCCCAGCATTTT.

The V and J genes are TRBV6-5 and TRBJ2-1; unclear D gene. V lost 8 bases and J lost 1, with 3 bases in between. This CDR3 is built from 11 residues. Germline V gives CDR1 MNHEY, CDR2 SVGAGI. The CDR3 reads CASDSYNEQFF. CDR3 DNA: TGTGCCAGCGATTCCTACAATGAGCAGTTCTTC.

V usage is TRBV6-6 and J usage is TRBJ1-5, with a possible D match to TRBD1 (6 bases). The CDR3 is 14 amino acids. Trimming took 2 bases from V and 3 from J, leaving 8 bases between them. Germline V gene lookup returns CDR1 MNHNY and CDR2 SVGAGI (reference sequence). DNA for the CDR3: TGTGCCAGCAGTTACGAGGGGGACAATCAGCCCCAGCATTTT. Translated: CASSYEGDNQPQHF.

The chain employs TRBV9 and TRBJ2-3, with D possibly TRBD1 on 5 matching bases. The V gene lost 4 bases and the J gene lost 7 bases, with 16 bases spanning the gap. The CDR3 has 14 amino acids. CDR1 is SGDLS and CDR2 is YYNGEE in the germline V gene. The CDR3 spells CASSPPRQGNTQYF. The CDR3, as DNA: TGTGCCAGCAGCCCCCCTCGTCAGGGAAATACGCAGTATTTT.

The V and J genes are TRBV19 and TRBJ1-4; possible D gene TRBD1, 6 bases. Per germline, CDR1 LNHDA and CDR2 SQIVND (reference sequence). This CDR3 contains 13 residues. The V end was cut by 6 bases, the J end by 8 bases, with 13 bases between. In DNA form, the CDR3 reads TGTGCCAGTAGCGGAATCAGGGGAGAAAAACTGTTTTTT. Translation: CASSGIRGEKLFF. Full variable domain (rest looked up from reference TRBV19 and TRBJ1-4): DGGITQSPKYLFRKEGQNVTLSCEQNLNHDAMYWYRQDPGQGLRLIYYSQIVNDFQKGDIAEGYSVSREKKESFPLTVTSAQKNPTAFYLCASSGIRGEKLFFGSGTQLSVL.

J is TRBJ2-7 and V is TRBV7-2; no reliable D call. V was clipped by 1 base and J by 0 bases, with 7 bases between them. The CDR3 spans 14 residues. The germline CDR1 and CDR2 sequences are SGHTA and FQGNSA. CDR3 amino acids: CASSLVTSSYEQYF. The CDR3 nucleotides are TGTGCCAGCAGCTTAGTTACGAGCTCCTACGAGCAGTACTTC.

The gene calls are TRBV7-9 and TRBJ2-5; 8 nucleotides match TRBD2. V dropped 7 bases and J dropped 1; count of bases not matched to a gene: 11. The CDR3 length is 16 residues. Germline CDR1 reads SEHNR; CDR2 reads FQNEAQ (reference sequence). CDR3 amino acids: CASTPPGGGPQETQYF. The CDR3 nucleotides read TGTGCCAGCACACCCCCGGGCGGGGGGCCCCAAGAGACCCAGTACTTC.

V gene TRBV27 combines with J gene TRBJ2-5; 11 positions agree with TRBD2. This CDR3 is built from 15 residues. The V gene's germline CDR1 is MNHEY and CDR2 SMNVEV (reference sequence). V lost 7 bases to trimming and J lost 5 bases; unmatched junction nucleotides: 9. As DNA, the CDR3 is TGTGCCAGCACCTCACTAGCGGGAGTGCGTGAGACCCAGTACTTC. Encoded protein: CASTSLAGVRETQYF.

This clone was detected a few times. This chain joins TRBV6-1 and TRBJ1-5; D ambiguous. The V gene's germline CDR1 is MNHNS and CDR2 SASEGT. With 4 bases removed from V and 9 bases from J, the gap between germline ends came to 10 bases. This CDR3 is 12 amino acids long. The CDR3 loop is CASSGPNSPQHF. In nucleotides, the CDR3 is TGTGCCAGCAGTGGCCCGAATTCGCCCCAGCATTTT.

The V and J genes are TRBV6-5 and TRBJ1-6; tentative D call: TRBD1 (5 bases). The length of the CDR3 is 13 residues. The V gene's germline CDR1 is MNHEY and CDR2 SVGAGI. Trimming removed 7 bases from V and 9 bases from J, with 13 bases in between. CDR3 nucleotide sequence: TGTGCCAGCACCGCGCAGGGAGTTTCACCCCTCCACTTT. Amino acid sequence: CASTAQGVSPLHF.

Of note for this clone: This sample also contains other DNA sequences that code for the same CDR3. This chain joins TRBV28 and TRBJ2-7; D remains unclear. This CDR3 has 14 residues. From germline, CDR1 is MDHEN and CDR2 SYDVKM. Trimming left V 3 bases short and J 1 base short, with 10 bases between. CDR3 region: CASSFDIPSYEQYF. CDR3 nucleotide sequence: TGTGCCAGCAGTTTTGACATACCTTCCTACGAGCAGTACTTC.

Comment on this clone: Germline is not matched at one junction end, which may reflect a read error. The rearrangement uses TRBV27 and TRBJ2-7, with 9 bases fitting TRBD2. CDR3 length: 16 amino acids. The V gene's germline CDR1 is MNHEY and CDR2 SMNVEV (reference sequence). CDR3 residues: CASSLRGVGGRALGHF. CDR3 DNA sequence: TGTGCCAGCAGTTTACGCGGTGTTGGCGGGAGGGCCTTAGGACACTTC.

This chain uses TRBV4-2 with TRBJ2-5, with D possibly TRBD1 on 6 matching bases. CDR1 is LGHNA and CDR2 is YNFKEQ in the germline V gene. The CDR3 sequence is 14 residues long. The germline V and J ends were trimmed by 2 bases and 5 bases, with 12 bases remaining between them. CDR3 protein: CASSQRRGGETQYF. The CDR3 DNA sequence: TGTGCCAGCAGCCAACGTCGTGGGGGCGAGACCCAGTACTTC.